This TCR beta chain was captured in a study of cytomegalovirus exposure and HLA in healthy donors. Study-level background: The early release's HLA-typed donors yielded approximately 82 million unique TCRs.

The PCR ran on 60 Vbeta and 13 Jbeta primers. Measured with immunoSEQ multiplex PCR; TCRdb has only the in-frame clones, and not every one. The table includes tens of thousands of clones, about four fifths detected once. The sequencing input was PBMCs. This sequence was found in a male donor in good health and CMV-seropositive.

CDR3 sequence: CASSQQTGNTEAFF. The CDR3 region has the DNA TGTGCCAGCAGCCAGCAAACAGGGAACACTGAAGCTTTCTTT. The chain has TRBV13 and TRBJ1-1; TRBD1 might be the D (5 bases). With 5 bases removed from V and 1 base from J, the gap between germline ends came to 11 bases. CDR1 PRHDT and CDR2 FYEKMQ come from the germline V gene (reference sequence). The CDR3 loop spans 14 amino acids.